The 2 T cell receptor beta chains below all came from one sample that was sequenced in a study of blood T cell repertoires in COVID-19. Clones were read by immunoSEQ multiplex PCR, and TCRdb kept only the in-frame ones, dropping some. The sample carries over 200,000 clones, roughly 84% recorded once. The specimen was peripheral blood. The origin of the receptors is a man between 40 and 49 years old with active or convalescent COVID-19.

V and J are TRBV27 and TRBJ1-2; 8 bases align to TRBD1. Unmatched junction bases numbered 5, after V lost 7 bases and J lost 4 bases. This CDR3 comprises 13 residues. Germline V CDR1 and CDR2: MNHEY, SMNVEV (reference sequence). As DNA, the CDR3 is TGTGCCAGCAAAGTCGACAGGGGCTATGGCTACACCTTC. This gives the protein CASKVDRGYGYTF.

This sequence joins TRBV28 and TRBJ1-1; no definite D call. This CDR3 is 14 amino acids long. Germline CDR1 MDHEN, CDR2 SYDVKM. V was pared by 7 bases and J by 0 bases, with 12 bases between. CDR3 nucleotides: TGTGCCAGCAACTCTTTACCCATGAACACTGAAGCTTTCTTT. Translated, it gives CASNSLPMNTEAFF.